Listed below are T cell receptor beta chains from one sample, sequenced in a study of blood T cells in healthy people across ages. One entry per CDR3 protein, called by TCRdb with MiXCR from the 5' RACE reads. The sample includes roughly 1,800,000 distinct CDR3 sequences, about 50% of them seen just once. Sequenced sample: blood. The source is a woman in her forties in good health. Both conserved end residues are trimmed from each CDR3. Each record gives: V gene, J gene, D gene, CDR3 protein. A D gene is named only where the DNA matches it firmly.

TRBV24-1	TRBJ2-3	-	ATTEAGVTNTQY
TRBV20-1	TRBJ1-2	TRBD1	SAPDYRGRGYT
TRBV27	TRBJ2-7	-	ASSLLSPLDQNYEQY
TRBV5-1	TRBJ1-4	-	ASSPRGANEKLF
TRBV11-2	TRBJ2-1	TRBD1	ASSLNGQGAIEQF
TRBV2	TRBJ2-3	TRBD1	ASSYDRGSINTDTQY
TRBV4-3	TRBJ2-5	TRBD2	ASSPVSGTRAVETQY
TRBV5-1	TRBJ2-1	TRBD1	ASSAGDRGYYNEQF
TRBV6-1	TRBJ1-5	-	ASTTRQRENSNQPQH
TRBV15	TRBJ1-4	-	ATSRFSGTQFGNEKLF
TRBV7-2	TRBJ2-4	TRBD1	ATGGTGEAKNIQY
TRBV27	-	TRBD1	ASSPRRDREETQY
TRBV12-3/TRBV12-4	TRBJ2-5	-	ASRPGQRGETQY
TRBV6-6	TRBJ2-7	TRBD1	ASPDGQVRCGEQY
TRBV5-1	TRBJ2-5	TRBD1	ASGTSTGPQETQY
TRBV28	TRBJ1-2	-	ASSFGLGYT
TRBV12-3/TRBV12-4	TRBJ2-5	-	ASSRRTNQPQY
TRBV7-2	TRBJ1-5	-	ASSLGWQGGNQPQH
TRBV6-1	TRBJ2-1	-	ASSESGQYFGNEQF
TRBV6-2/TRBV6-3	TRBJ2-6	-	ASRVPQRSGANVLT
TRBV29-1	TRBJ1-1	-	SVGHNTEAF
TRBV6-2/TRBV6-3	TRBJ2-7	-	ASSRDFHEQY
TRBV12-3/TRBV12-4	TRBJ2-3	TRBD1	ASSKGDRSTDTQY
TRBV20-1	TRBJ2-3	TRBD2	SARGGGGDTQY
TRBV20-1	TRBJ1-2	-	SAIQVEDYGYT
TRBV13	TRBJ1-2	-	ASSLVADFYGYT
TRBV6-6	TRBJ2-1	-	ASSYSEQF
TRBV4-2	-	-	ASSQGNWKEVQETQY
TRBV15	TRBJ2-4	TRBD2	ATSNLAADIQY
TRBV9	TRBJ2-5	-	ASSVGSPPGTQY
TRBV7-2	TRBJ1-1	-	ASSLVWGNIMNTEAF
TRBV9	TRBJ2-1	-	ASSVELGMSSYNEQF
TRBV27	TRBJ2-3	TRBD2	ASSFQLAGSTDTQY
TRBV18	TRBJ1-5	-	ASSPNLRGTHEQGQPQH
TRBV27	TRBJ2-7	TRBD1	ASSLPGQGTYEQY
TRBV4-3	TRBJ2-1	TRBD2	ASSQALADSYNEQF
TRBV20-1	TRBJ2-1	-	SGGLHLGGQF
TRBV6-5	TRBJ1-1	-	ASSYSGRGTPF
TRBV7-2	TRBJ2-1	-	ASRPIGGSRGEQF
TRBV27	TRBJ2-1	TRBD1	ASRRTGSAQTF
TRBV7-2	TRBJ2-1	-	ASSPSSRGSYNEQF
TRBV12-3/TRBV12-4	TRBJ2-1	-	ASSFGWNNEQF
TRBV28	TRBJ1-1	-	ASLMEGEAF